The rows below give T cell receptor beta chains drawn from one sample of a study of Ad26.COV2.S vaccination and SARS-CoV-2 variants. Clones were read by immunoSEQ multiplex PCR, and TCRdb kept only the in-frame ones, dropping some. Of about 680,000 clones in the sample, 80% to 90% were seen once. The sequenced sample was peripheral blood, obtained in a trial of Ad26.COV2.S vaccine versus placebo. The receptors come from a person between 18 and 65 years old who received the Ad26.COV2.S COVID-19 vaccine or a placebo. Both conserved end residues are part of each CDR3. The D gene is left open where the match is weak. Only some rows state a clone size, as once, few, many or a class for expanded clones.

V: TRBV7-9
size: NA
J: TRBJ1-1
D: TRBD1
DNA: TGTGCCAGCAGCTTGAGGACAGGGACCTTGACTTTCTTT
CDR3: CASSLRTGTLTFF

V: TRBV6-5
size: NA
J: TRBJ1-1
D: NA
DNA: TGTGCCAGCAGTCCCGACAGGCTGAACACTGAAGCTTTCTTT
CDR3: CASSPDRLNTEAFF

V: TRBV5-1
size: NA
J: TRBJ1-4
D: NA
DNA: TGCGCCAGCAGCTTGGAGTCTCCGGGTGAAAAACTGTTTTTT
CDR3: CASSLESPGEKLFF

V: TRBV18
size: NA
J: TRBJ2-3
D: NA
DNA: TGTGCCAGCTCATTACAGACAGCCACAGATACGCAGTATTTT
CDR3: CASSLQTATDTQYF

V: TRBV6-9
size: NA
J: TRBJ2-7
D: NA
DNA: TGTGCCACTGACCAGGGACGGGGCTCCCCGAGCTCCTACGAGCAGTACTTC
CDR3: CATDQGRGSPSSYEQYF

V: TRBV6-6
size: NA
J: TRBJ2-7
D: TRBD1
DNA: TGTGCCAGCAGGGAAGGACAGGGCCTCTCCTACGAGCAGTACTTC
CDR3: CASREGQGLSYEQYF

V: TRBV30
size: NA
J: TRBJ2-7
D: NA
DNA: TGTGCCTGGAGTGTACTAACGGGGAGTTACGAGCAGTACTTC
CDR3: CAWSVLTGSYEQYF

V: TRBV11-2
size: NA
J: TRBJ1-5
D: NA
DNA: TGTGCCAGCAGCTCCATTCAGGGGATCAATCAGCCCCAGCATTTT
CDR3: CASSSIQGINQPQHF

V: TRBV15
size: NA
J: TRBJ1-1
D: NA
DNA: TGTGCCACCAGCAGAGATGGGGCTCGGGCGAACACTGAAGCTTTCTTT
CDR3: CATSRDGARANTEAFF

V: TRBV30
size: NA
J: TRBJ1-1
D: NA
DNA: TGTGCCTGGTGCCCACAACCGAACACTGAAGCTTTCTTT
CDR3: CAWCPQPNTEAFF

V: TRBV10-3
size: once
J: TRBJ2-7
D: TRBD1
DNA: TGTGCCATCAGTGAACCGGGACAGGGGGCCTACGAGCAGTACTTC
CDR3: CAISEPGQGAYEQYF

V: TRBV21-1
size: NA
J: TRBJ2-1
D: NA
DNA: TGTGCCAGCAGCAAAGGGACTAGCGGGAGATTCAGCAAAGAGCAGTTCTTC
CDR3: CASSKGTSGRFSKEQFF

V: TRBV19
size: NA
J: TRBJ2-5
D: TRBD1
DNA: TGTGCCAGTAGTGGGACAGGGGGCCCGGAGACCCAGTACTTC
CDR3: CASSGTGGPETQYF

V: TRBV19
size: few
J: TRBJ1-5
D: NA
DNA: TGTGCCAGTAGTGTGTTCAGGACTAGCAATCAGCCCCAGCATTTT
CDR3: CASSVFRTSNQPQHF

V: TRBV25-1
size: NA
J: TRBJ2-7
D: NA
DNA: TGTGCCAGCAGTAGAACAGGGCGGGGCCACGAGCAGTACTTC
CDR3: CASSRTGRGHEQYF

V: TRBV30
size: once
J: TRBJ2-3
D: NA
DNA: TGTGCCTGGACAAGACGGCGGGACTCTCAAAATACGCAGTATTTT
CDR3: CAWTRRRDSQNTQYF

V: TRBV29-1
size: NA
J: TRBJ2-5
D: TRBD1
DNA: TGCAGTCTCGACAGGGCCCAAGAGACCCAGTACTTC
CDR3: CSLDRAQETQYF

V: TRBV7-2
size: NA
J: TRBJ2-7
D: TRBD1
DNA: TGTGCCAGCAGCTTGGGACAGGGGATATCCTACGAGCAGTACTTC
CDR3: CASSLGQGISYEQYF